The clone carrying this T cell receptor beta chain came up a few times. The sample belongs to a study of blood T cell repertoires in COVID-19. At the level of the study: COVID-19 samples, acute and convalescent, were from the United States, Italy and Spain. In each case, the material was cDNA or gDNA derived from T cells, B-cell-depleted T cells, or PBMCs.

In the original analysis: Estimated nucleated cell counts came from reference gene primer amplification. Sequencing used immunoSEQ multiplex PCR; TCRdb keeps in-frame clones, though not all of them. V and J calls and clone size are as listed in that table; D and trimming were resolved from the DNA. Here the sample spans fewer than 250,000 clones, 83% being singletons. Source material: peripheral blood. The clonotype originates from a woman in her thirties or forties with active or convalescent COVID-19.

CDR3 nucleotides: TGTGCCAGCAGTTGGGCCTATGGCTACACCTTC. It translates to CASSWAYGYTF. The chain joins TRBV12-3 or TRBV12-4 to TRBJ1-2, with unresolved D. There are 11 residues in the CDR3. Trimming took 4 bases from V and 4 from J, leaving 4 bases between them.